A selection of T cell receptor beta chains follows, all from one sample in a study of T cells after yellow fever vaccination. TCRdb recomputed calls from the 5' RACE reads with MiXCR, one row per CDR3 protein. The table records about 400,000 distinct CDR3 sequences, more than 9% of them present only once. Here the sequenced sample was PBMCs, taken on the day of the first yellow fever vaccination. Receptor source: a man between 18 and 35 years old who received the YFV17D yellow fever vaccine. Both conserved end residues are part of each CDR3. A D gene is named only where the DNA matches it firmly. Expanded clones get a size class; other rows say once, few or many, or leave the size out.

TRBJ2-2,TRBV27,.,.,CASSLYLARATGELFF,TGTGCCAGCAGTTTATACCTAGCGCGGGCCACCGGGGAGCTGTTTTTT
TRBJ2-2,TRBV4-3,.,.,CASSQILTGELFF,TGCGCCAGCAGCCAAATTCTCACCGGGGAGCTGTTTTTT
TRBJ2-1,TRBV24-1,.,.,CATSDSGRDENEQFF,TGTGCCACCAGTGACTCGGGACGAGATGAAAATGAGCAGTTCTTC
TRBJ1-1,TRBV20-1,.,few,CSARDLLNTEAFF,TGCAGTGCTAGAGATCTTCTGAACACTGAAGCTTTCTTT
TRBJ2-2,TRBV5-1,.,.,CASNPLLGGTGELFF,TGCGCCAGCAATCCCCTCTTGGGGGGCACCGGGGAGCTGTTTTTT
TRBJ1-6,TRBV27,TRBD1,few,CASRRDSPPSPLHF,TGTGCCAGCAGAAGGGACAGTCCTCCTTCACCCCTCCACTTT
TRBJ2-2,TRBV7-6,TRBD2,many,CASSLAGGAANTGELFF,TGTGCCAGCAGCTTAGCCGGGGGGGCCGCGAACACCGGGGAGCTGTTTTTT
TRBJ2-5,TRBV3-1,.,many,CASSQDWGSLQETQYF,TGTGCCAGCAGCCAAGATTGGGGGAGCCTCCAAGAGACCCAGTACTTC
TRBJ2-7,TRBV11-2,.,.,CASSPIGRGQGEVYEQYF,TGTGCCAGCAGCCCCATTGGTAGGGGTCAGGGTGAGGTCTACGAGCAGTACTTC
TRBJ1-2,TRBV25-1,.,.,CASSVWEEDGYTF,TGTGCCAGCAGTGTTTGGGAGGAGGATGGCTACACCTTC
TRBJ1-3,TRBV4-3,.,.,CASSQDLTLGSGNTIYF,TGCGCCAGCAGCCAAGATCTGACCCTTGGATCTGGAAACACCATATATTTT
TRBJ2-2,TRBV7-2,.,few,CASSSGLGNTGELFF,TGTGCCAGCAGCTCCGGACTGGGAAACACCGGGGAGCTGTTTTTT
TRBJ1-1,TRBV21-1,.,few,CASSNTSAGYTGAFF,TGTGCCAGCAGCAATACGTCAGCGGGCTATACAGGAGCTTTCTTT
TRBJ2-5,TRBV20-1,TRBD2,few,CSAISGGAFRETQYF,TGCAGTGCCATTAGCGGGGGGGCCTTTCGAGAGACCCAGTACTTC
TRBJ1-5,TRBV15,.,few,CATSIHRDSNQPQHF,TGTGCCACCAGCATCCACCGGGACAGCAATCAGCCCCAGCATTTT
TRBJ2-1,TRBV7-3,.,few,CASSFRTSNNEQFF,TGTGCCAGCAGCTTCCGGACTTCTAACAATGAGCAGTTCTTC
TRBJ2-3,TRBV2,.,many,CASQDPDPNTQYF,TGTGCCAGCCAGGACCCCGATCCCAATACGCAGTATTTT
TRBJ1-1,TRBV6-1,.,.,CASSPTDSPEAFF,TGTGCCAGCAGCCCGACTGACAGTCCCGAAGCTTTCTTT
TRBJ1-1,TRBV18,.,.,CASSPAEYPGTEAFF,TGTGCCAGCTCACCAGCCGAATATCCGGGGACTGAAGCTTTCTTT
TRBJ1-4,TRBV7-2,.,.,CASSLGLLGEKLFF,TGTGCCAGCAGCTTAGGACTACTAGGTGAAAAACTGTTTTTT
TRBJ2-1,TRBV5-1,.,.,CASSWGRGGGIYNEQFF,TGCGCCAGCAGCTGGGGACGCGGCGGGGGCATCTACAATGAGCAGTTCTTC
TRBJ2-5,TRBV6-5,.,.,CASSYSTGYGETQYF,TGTGCCAGCAGTTACTCGACTGGGTACGGGGAGACCCAGTACTTC
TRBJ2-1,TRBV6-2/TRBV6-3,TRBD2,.,CASSYSAGGGNEQFF,TGTGCCAGCAGTTACTCGGCGGGGGGCGGGAATGAGCAGTTCTTC
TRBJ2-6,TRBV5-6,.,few,CASSLLTGEPGANVLTF,TGTGCCAGCAGCTTGTTAACCGGGGAACCTGGGGCCAACGTCCTGACTTTC
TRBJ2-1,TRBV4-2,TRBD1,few,CASSPPPGQGVNSYNEQFF,TGTGCCAGCAGCCCGCCCCCGGGACAGGGAGTCAATTCCTACAATGAGCAGTTCTTC
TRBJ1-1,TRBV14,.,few,CASSQEWDRAFF,TGTGCCAGCAGCCAAGAGTGGGATAGAGCTTTCTTT
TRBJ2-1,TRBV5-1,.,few,CASSFSWSSYNEQFF,TGCGCCAGCAGCTTTAGCTGGAGCTCCTACAATGAGCAGTTCTTC
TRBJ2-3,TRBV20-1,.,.,CSALRDGGGTDTQYF,TGCAGTGCTCTCCGAGACGGGGGCGGCACAGATACGCAGTATTTT
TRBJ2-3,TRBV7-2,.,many,CASSYPSDTQYF,TGTGCCAGCAGCTACCCTTCAGATACGCAGTATTTT
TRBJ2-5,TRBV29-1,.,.,CSGKDWKETQYF,TGCAGCGGCAAGGACTGGAAAGAGACCCAGTACTTC
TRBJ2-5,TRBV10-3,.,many,CAISGSRGGETQYF,TGTGCCATCAGTGGTTCACGGGGAGGCGAGACCCAGTACTTC
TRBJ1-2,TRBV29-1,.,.,CSASETNLYGYTF,TGCAGCGCCTCCGAGACCAACCTTTATGGCTACACCTTC
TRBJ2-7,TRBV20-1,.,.,CSAQGSSYEQYF,TGCAGTGCTCAGGGGAGCTCCTACGAGCAGTACTTC
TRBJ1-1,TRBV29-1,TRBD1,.,CSVRRDRGLSEAFF,TGCAGCGTCCGCCGGGACAGGGGTCTTAGTGAAGCTTTCTTT
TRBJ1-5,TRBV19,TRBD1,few,CASRSGTGFDQPQHF,TGTGCCAGTAGGTCCGGGACAGGGTTCGATCAGCCCCAGCATTTT
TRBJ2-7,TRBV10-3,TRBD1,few,CAISPGTENEQYF,TGTGCCATCAGTCCCGGGACAGAAAACGAGCAGTACTTC
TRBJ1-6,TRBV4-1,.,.,CASSQDGSNSPLHF,TGCGCCAGCAGCCAAGACGGAAGTAATTCACCCCTCCACTTT
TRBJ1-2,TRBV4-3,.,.,CASSQDTGIYGYTF,TGCGCCAGCAGCCAAGATACGGGGATCTATGGCTACACCTTC
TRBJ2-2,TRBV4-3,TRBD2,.,CASSLRPSGGNTGELFF,TGCGCCAGCAGCCTCCGCCCCAGCGGGGGGAACACCGGGGAGCTGTTTTTT
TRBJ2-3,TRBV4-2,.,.,CASSQDPPGLAGTQYF,TGTGCCAGCAGCCAAGATCCTCCGGGGCTAGCTGGTACGCAGTATTTT
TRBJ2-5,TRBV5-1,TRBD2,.,CASSLLGGGVGRETQYF,TGCGCCAGCAGCCTTCTGGGCGGGGGGGTCGGAAGAGAGACCCAGTACTTC
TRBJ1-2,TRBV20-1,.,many,CSASRANYGYTF,TGCAGTGCTAGCCGAGCTAACTATGGCTACACCTTC
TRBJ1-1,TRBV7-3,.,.,CASSLRPGTENTEAFF,TGTGCCAGCAGCCTCCGCCCTGGGACGGAGAACACTGAAGCTTTCTTT
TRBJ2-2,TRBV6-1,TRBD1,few,CASWTGGLAGELFF,TGTGCCAGCTGGACAGGGGGTCTCGCCGGGGAGCTGTTTTTT
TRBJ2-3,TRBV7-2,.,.,CASSLVRGADTQYF,TGTGCCAGCAGCTTAGTGAGGGGAGCAGATACGCAGTATTTT